This TCR beta chain was recovered during a study of blood T cell repertoires in COVID-19. Across the whole study: Sites across the United States, Italy and Spain contributed samples from acute and convalescent COVID-19.

As processed by the authors: Amplification with reference gene primers provided the estimates of nucleated cell counts. Profiling relied on immunoSEQ multiplex PCR, and the TCRdb table lists in-frame clones only, not all of them. That table is the source of V, J and clone size, and D and trimming were worked out from the DNA. The sample shows around 15,000 clones, about 91% of them seen only once. This clonotype originated in a human donor in a cohort sampled during active COVID-19. Sequencing input: peripheral blood.

This chain's CDR3 is CASSRTTRYEQYF. CDR3 DNA: TGTGCCAGCAGTCGGACTACCCGCTACGAGCAGTACTTC. J is TRBJ2-7 and V is TRBV2; D might be TRBD2 (6 bases). Deletions cut 5 bases from V and 3 bases from J, with 11 bases between. There are 13 residues in the CDR3. CDR1 and CDR2 from the germline V gene are SNHLY and FYNNEI.